This T cell receptor (beta chain) is from a study of blood T cell dynamics during melanoma immunotherapy. As to time point: pre-treatment baseline. This clone was found a few times. The CDR3 covers 15 residues. V gave up 0 bases and J gave up 5 bases; unmatched junction bases: 4. In germline, CDR1 is LNHDA, CDR2 SQIVND (reference sequence). Profiled with immunoSEQ multiplex PCR; TCRdb holds only in-frame clones, not every one. The data show roughly 6,000 clones, about nine tenths seen once. The sample here was blood, taken from a patient treated with checkpoint blockade. The chain uses TRBV19 and TRBJ1-5; 7 positions match TRBD1. The sequence was collected from a human donor with melanoma. The CDR3 sequence is CASSIDGTADQPQHF. CDR3 nucleotide sequence: TGTGCCAGTAGTATAGATGGGACAGCAGATCAGCCCCAGCATTTT. Supplemented by reference TRBV19 and TRBJ1-5, the full variable domain reads DGGITQSPKYLFRKEGQNVTLSCEQNLNHDAMYWYRQDPGQGLRLIYYSQIVNDFQKGDIAEGYSVSREKKESFPLTVTSAQKNPTAFYLCASSIDGTADQPQHFGDGTRLSIL.